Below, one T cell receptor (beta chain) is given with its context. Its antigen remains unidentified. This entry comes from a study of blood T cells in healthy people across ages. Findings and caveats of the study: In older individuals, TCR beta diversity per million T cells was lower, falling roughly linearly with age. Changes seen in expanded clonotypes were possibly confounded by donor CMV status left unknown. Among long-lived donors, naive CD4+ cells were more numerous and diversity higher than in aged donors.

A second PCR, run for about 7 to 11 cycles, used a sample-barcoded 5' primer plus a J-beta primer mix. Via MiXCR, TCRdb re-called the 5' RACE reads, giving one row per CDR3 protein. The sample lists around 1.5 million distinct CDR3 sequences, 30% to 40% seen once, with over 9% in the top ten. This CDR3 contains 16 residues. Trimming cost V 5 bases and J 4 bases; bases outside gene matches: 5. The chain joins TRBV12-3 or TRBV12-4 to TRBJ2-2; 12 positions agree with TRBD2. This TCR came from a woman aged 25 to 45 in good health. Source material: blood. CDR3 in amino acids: CASSRGLAGTTGELFF. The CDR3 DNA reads TGTGCCAGCAGTCGTGGACTAGCGGGGACCACCGGGGAGCTGTTTTTT.